In this sample, the clone carrying this TCR beta chain turned up many times. Its matching antigen is unknown. TCRdb used MiXCR to reprocess the reads, holding one entry per CDR3 protein. The repertoire holds roughly 720,000 distinct CDR3 sequences, with about a third as singletons. The record originates from a study of T cell repertoires in cytomegalovirus infection. Study overall: Indicated by public TCR beta signatures were CMV infection and matching HLA type.

Findings and caveats of the study: Across the ex vivo response, the dominant clonotypes were HLA-C-restricted CMV-specific TCR beta clonotypes. Cumulative frequency (of public TCR beta family members) identified carriers of CMV plus the relevant HLA.

The origin of this receptor is a human donor in good health (CMV status not recorded). Some clones in this sample may be carry-over from other donors' samples. The sequenced material came from PBMCs.

CDR3 loop: CASSFGTGIDTQYF. The CDR3, as DNA: TGTGCCAGCAGCTTCGGGACAGGCATAGATACGCAGTATTTT. V and J are TRBV7-2 and TRBJ2-3, with 8 bases matching TRBD1. CDR1 and CDR2 (germline): SGHTA, FQGNSA. V gave up 3 bases and J gave up 5 bases; unmatched junction bases: 4. This CDR3 spans 14 amino acids.